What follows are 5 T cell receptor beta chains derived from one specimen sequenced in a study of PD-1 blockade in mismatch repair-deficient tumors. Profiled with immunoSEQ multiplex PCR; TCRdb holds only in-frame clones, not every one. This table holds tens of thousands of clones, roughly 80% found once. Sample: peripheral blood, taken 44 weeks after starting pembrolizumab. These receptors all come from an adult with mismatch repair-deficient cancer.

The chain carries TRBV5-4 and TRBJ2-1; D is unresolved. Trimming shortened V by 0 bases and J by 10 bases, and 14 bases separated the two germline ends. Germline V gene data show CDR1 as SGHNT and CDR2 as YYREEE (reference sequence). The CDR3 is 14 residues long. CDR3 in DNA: TGTGCCAGCAGCTTGGTGAGCGACTCCGGGGAGCAGTTCTTC. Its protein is CASSLVSDSGEQFF.

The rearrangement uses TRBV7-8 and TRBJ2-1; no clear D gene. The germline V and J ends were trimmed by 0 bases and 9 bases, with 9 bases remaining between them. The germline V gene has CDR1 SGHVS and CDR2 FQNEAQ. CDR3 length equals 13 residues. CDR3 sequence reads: CASSLAARSEQFF. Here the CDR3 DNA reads TGTGCCAGCAGCTTAGCAGCAAGGTCTGAGCAGTTCTTC.

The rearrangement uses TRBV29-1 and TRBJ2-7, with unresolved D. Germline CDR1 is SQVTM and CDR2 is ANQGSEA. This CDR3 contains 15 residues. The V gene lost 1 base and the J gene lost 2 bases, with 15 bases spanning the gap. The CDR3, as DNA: TGCAGCGTTGAAGGGTTGGGGAACAGCGCCTACGAGCAGTACTTC. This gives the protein CSVEGLGNSAYEQYF.

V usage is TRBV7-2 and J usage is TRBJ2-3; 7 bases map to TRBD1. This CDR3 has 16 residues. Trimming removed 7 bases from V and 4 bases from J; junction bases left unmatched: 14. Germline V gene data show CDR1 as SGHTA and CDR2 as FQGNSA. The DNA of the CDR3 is TGTGCCAGCAACCCGACAGGGAAATTAAAGCCAGATACGCAGTATTTT. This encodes CASNPTGKLKPDTQYF.

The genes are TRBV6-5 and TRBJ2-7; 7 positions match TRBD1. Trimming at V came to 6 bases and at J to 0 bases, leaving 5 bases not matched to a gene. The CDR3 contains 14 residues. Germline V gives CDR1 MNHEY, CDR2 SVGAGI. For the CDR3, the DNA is TGTGCCAGCAGGTCGGGACAGACCTCCTACGAGCAGTACTTC. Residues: CASRSGQTSYEQYF.